These 23 T cell receptor beta chains came from one sample sequenced in a study of beta chain features in type 1 diabetes. Sequencing targeted expressed TCRB transcripts, as all isolated RNA had been reverse transcribed. Measured with immunoSEQ multiplex PCR; TCRdb has only the in-frame clones, and not every one. The sample lists more than 150,000 clones; roughly an eighth were seen once. The source material was central memory CD4+ T cells from blood. These receptors came from a woman younger than 30 in good health.

This clone has more than one count but fewer than ten. In DNA form, the CDR3 reads TGTGCCAGCAGCCGCCGACTAGCGGGGTCGAGGGATACGCAGTATTTT. Encoded protein: CASSRRLAGSRDTQYF. The rearrangement joins TRBV6-4 to TRBJ2-3, with 11 bases identical to TRBD2. CDR1 and CDR2 from the germline V gene are MRHNA and SNTAGT. CDR3 size: 16 residues. Germline trimming cut 6 bases from V and 6 bases from J; bases unmatched to any gene: 11.

Notes on this clone: The same CDR3 is also encoded by other DNA sequences in this sample. The chain joins TRBV28 to TRBJ2-7; the D is unclear. Germline V gives CDR1 MDHEN, CDR2 SYDVKM. The CDR3 spans 12 residues. Trimming cost V 3 bases and J 4 bases, with 7 bases left between them. The CDR3 DNA is TGTGCCAGCAGTTTGGCCCCTTACGAGCAGTACTTC. Translated: CASSLAPYEQYF.

The rearrangement uses TRBV9 and TRBJ2-5; unclear D gene. This CDR3 comprises 13 residues. Germline CDR1 and CDR2: SGDLS and YYNGEE. The V and J ends lost 0 bases and 3 bases respectively, with 6 bases between them. In nucleotides, the CDR3 is TGTGCCAGCAGCGTAGTGGCGGAAGAGACCCAGTACTTC. Amino acids: CASSVVAEETQYF.

The rearrangement joins TRBV19 to TRBJ1-5; possibly TRBD1 for D (6 bases). The CDR3 runs to 19 residues. The V end was cut by 6 bases, the J end by 2 bases, with 26 bases between. The germline V gene encodes CDR1 LNHDA and CDR2 SQIVND (reference sequence). The CDR3 sequence is CASRESDRSWVSGNQPQHF. In DNA form, the CDR3 reads TGTGCCAGTAGGGAAAGCGACAGGTCTTGGGTATCGGGCAATCAGCCCCAGCATTTT.

The chain has TRBV5-1 and TRBJ2-1; maybe TRBD1 (6 bases). Germline assignment: CDR1 SGHRS and CDR2 YFSETQ. The CDR3 loop spans 14 amino acids. V was trimmed by 4 bases and J by 3 bases, leaving 11 bases between them. The DNA of the CDR3 is TGCGCCAGCAGCGACGGACAGCGCTACAATGAGCAGTTCTTC. It codes for CASSDGQRYNEQFF.

This clone was found many times. The J gene is TRBJ2-1, the V gene TRBV7-2; TRBD2 matches 15 bases. Germline CDR1 SGHTA, CDR2 FQGNSA. This CDR3 spans 18 amino acids. V trimming: 1 base; J trimming: 4 bases; junction bases outside the gene matches: 5. CDR3 region: CASSLEGTSGRFYNEQFF. The CDR3 DNA reads TGTGCCAGCAGCTTAGAGGGGACTAGCGGGAGGTTTTACAATGAGCAGTTCTTC.

This clone has just a few counts. The chain combines TRBV30 with TRBJ1-1; tentatively, D is TRBD1 (6 bases). CDR1 is GTSNPN and CDR2 is SVGIG in the germline V gene (reference sequence). This CDR3 is 11 amino acids long. V shed 2 bases and J shed 11 bases, with 12 bases lying between them. CDR3 amino acids: CAWSSQGRAFF. The DNA of the CDR3 is TGTGCCTGGAGTTCACAGGGCAGGGCTTTCTTT.

J is TRBJ2-7 and V is TRBV28; 10 nucleotides agree with TRBD1. With V trimmed by 6 bases and J by 7 bases, 15 bases remained unmatched. Germline-derived CDR1 and CDR2 are MDHEN and SYDVKM. The CDR3 length is 16 residues. CDR3 loop: CASSQSTGGGKGEQYF. CDR3 in DNA: TGTGCCAGCAGCCAGTCGACAGGGGGCGGCAAGGGGGAGCAGTACTTC.

This clone was detected a few times. The chain uses TRBV7-2 and TRBJ2-1; D is possibly TRBD1 (5 bases). The CDR3 totals 16 residues. Trimming left V 1 base short and J 0 bases short, with 10 bases between. Germline V gene data show CDR1 as SGHTA and CDR2 as FQGNSA. In nucleotides, the CDR3 is TGTGCCAGCAGCTTAGAGGGGTTTGTCTCCTACAATGAGCAGTTCTTC. This encodes CASSLEGFVSYNEQFF.

In its sample, this clone was seen a few times. Here the CDR3 reads CASTRLRGYANTGELFF. In DNA form, the CDR3 reads TGCGCCAGCACACGCCTGCGAGGGTACGCGAACACCGGGGAGCTGTTTTTT. The V gene is TRBV4-1, the J gene TRBJ2-2; weak D call: TRBD2 (5 bases). CDR3 length equals 17 residues. The germline V gene has CDR1 MGHRA and CDR2 YSYEKL. V shed 7 bases and J shed 0 bases, with 18 bases lying between them.

Only a few counts were recorded for this clone. The V gene is TRBV6-4, the J gene TRBJ2-1; D might be TRBD1 (6 bases). The germline V and J ends were trimmed by 4 bases and 8 bases, with 12 bases remaining between them. The CDR3 sequence is 13 residues long. Germline CDR1 MRHNA, CDR2 SNTAGT. The CDR3 here is CASSGQEGDEQFF. The CDR3, as DNA: TGTGCCAGCAGTGGACAAGAGGGGGATGAGCAGTTCTTC.

A few counts support this clone. The chain links TRBV30 to TRBJ2-5, with 7 nucleotides matching TRBD2. Germline V CDR1 and CDR2: GTSNPN, SVGIG (reference sequence). J lost 2 bases, V lost 0 bases, and 12 bases had no gene match. This CDR3 is built from 17 residues. CDR3 nucleotides: TGTGCCTGGAGTGTACTGGGTAGCGGGCAGATACAAGAGACCCAGTACTTC. As protein: CAWSVLGSGQIQETQYF.

This chain joins TRBV5-5 and TRBJ1-3; D not resolved. The V gene lost 0 bases and the J gene lost 2 bases, with 9 bases spanning the gap. The CDR3 is made up of 15 amino acids. The germline gives CDR1 SGHKS, CDR2 YYEKEE (reference sequence). DNA for the CDR3: TGTGCCAGCAGCTTGGCTCACCAGACTGGAAACACCATATATTTT. As protein: CASSLAHQTGNTIYF.

This clone came up many times. The V call is TRBV7-9, the J call TRBJ2-3; 10 bases line up with TRBD2. The CDR3 loop spans 18 amino acids. Germline CDR1 SEHNR, CDR2 FQNEAQ (reference sequence). Unmatched junction bases numbered 15, after V lost 5 bases and J lost 4 bases. In nucleotides, the CDR3 is TGTGCCAGCAGCCCTTGGACTAGCGGCACTAAAGGGTCAGATACGCAGTATTTT. Amino acids: CASSPWTSGTKGSDTQYF.

This chain joins TRBV6-5 and TRBJ2-7; D is uncertain. This CDR3 spans 11 amino acids. Trimming pared 10 bases from V and 0 bases from J, leaving 7 bases between. From germline, CDR1 is MNHEY and CDR2 SVGAGI. CDR3 bases: TGTGCCACTGGCACCTCCTACGAGCAGTACTTC. Its protein is CATGTSYEQYF.

This clone turned up a few times. The CDR3 region has the DNA TGTGCCTGGAGTGTAAACAGGGCGGACTATGGCTACACCTTC. Translation: CAWSVNRADYGYTF. The chain recombines TRBV30 with TRBJ1-2, with a tentative D call TRBD1 (6 bases). The CDR3 is made up of 14 amino acids. CDR1 and CDR2 (germline): GTSNPN, SVGIG (reference sequence). V was pared by 0 bases and J by 3 bases, with 11 bases between.

The J gene is TRBJ1-5, the V gene TRBV18; the match to TRBD1 covers 7 bases. The CDR3 totals 15 residues. V lost 2 bases, J lost 5 bases, and 6 bases stayed unmatched. The germline gives CDR1 KGHSH, CDR2 LQKENI. The CDR3 here is CASSPATGSDQPQHF. The CDR3 region has the DNA TGTGCCAGCTCACCAGCGACAGGGAGTGATCAGCCCCAGCATTTT.

The gene calls are TRBV7-8 and TRBJ1-1; possibly TRBD1 for D (5 bases). The CDR3 has 15 amino acids. V lost 2 bases to trimming and J lost 3 bases, with 13 bases between them. Germline-derived CDR1 and CDR2 are SGHVS and FQNEAQ. For the CDR3, the DNA is TGTGCCAGCAGCTTACGTTGGGGGGGGGACACTGAAGCTTTCTTT. Amino acid sequence: CASSLRWGGDTEAFF.

The V call is TRBV5-4, the J call TRBJ2-7; 9 bases map to TRBD1. Germline-derived CDR1 and CDR2 are SGHNT and YYREEE (reference sequence). The CDR3 is made up of 13 amino acids. The V gene end was trimmed by 1 base and the J gene end by 7 bases; junction bases not matched to a gene: 3. The CDR3 loop reads CASSLRDRDEQYF. The CDR3 DNA follows: TGTGCCAGCAGCTTGAGGGACAGGGATGAGCAGTACTTC.

This clone was seen more than once but under ten times. V gene TRBV29-1 combines with J gene TRBJ2-2; possibly TRBD1 for D (6 bases). This CDR3 region has 13 residues. CDR1 and CDR2 (germline): SQVTM, ANQGSEA. Between the trimmed V and J ends, which lost 5 bases and 6 bases, there was a span of 13 bases. The CDR3 sequence: CSVLRGQSGELFF. The CDR3 region has the DNA TGCAGCGTTCTGCGCGGACAGTCCGGGGAGCTGTTTTTT.

The rearrangement uses TRBV18 and TRBJ2-7; D perhaps matches TRBD2 (5 bases). With 2 bases removed from V and 3 bases from J, the gap between germline ends came to 5 bases. The germline V gene encodes CDR1 KGHSH and CDR2 LQKENI. The CDR3 loop spans 12 amino acids. The CDR3 region has the DNA TGTGCCAGCTCACCAGAGGGCTACGAGCAGTACTTC. Translating gives CASSPEGYEQYF.

This clone was counted between two and nine times. In DNA form, the CDR3 reads TGTGCCAGCAGCCTACTAGCGGGACAAGGGGAGCTGTTTTTT. This codes for CASSLLAGQGELFF. The chain has TRBV11-2 and TRBJ2-2, with 10 bases aligning to TRBD2. The length of the CDR3 is 14 residues. Germline values: CDR1 SGHAT, CDR2 FQNNGV. Germline trimming cut 5 bases from V and 8 bases from J; bases unmatched to any gene: 5.

This clone showed up just a few times. The chain is built from TRBV7-2 and TRBJ2-1; 12 bases align to TRBD2. Unmatched junction bases numbered 9, after V lost 4 bases and J lost 5 bases. Looked up from germline, CDR1 is SGHTA and CDR2 is FQGNSA. The CDR3 sequence is 17 residues long. The CDR3 sequence is CASSYRLGLAGNNEQFF. For the CDR3, the DNA is TGTGCCAGCAGCTACCGCCTGGGACTAGCGGGTAACAATGAGCAGTTCTTC.